The 3 T cell receptor beta chains below come from one sample, sequenced in a study of T cell responses to AZD1222 COVID-19 vaccine. Generated by immunoSEQ multiplex PCR, the TCRdb table keeps only in-frame clones and is missing some. The table lists some 90,000 clones, about 88% of them singletons. Sample: peripheral blood, taken on day 0 of AZD1222 vaccination. Receptor source: an adult in good health.

V usage is TRBV12-3 or TRBV12-4 and J usage is TRBJ2-7; the D is unclear. V was shortened by 7 bases and J by 5 bases, with 12 bases between the two germline ends. The CDR3 loop spans 12 amino acids. The CDR3 DNA reads TGTGCCAGCACCACAAGTAGGGACGAGCAGTACTTC. It encodes CASTTSRDEQYF.

The V and J genes are TRBV4-2 and TRBJ1-1; D remains ambiguous. The ends were cut back, 1 base at V and 0 bases at J, with 12 bases in the middle. From germline, CDR1 is LGHNA and CDR2 YNFKEQ. The CDR3 is 16 amino acids. CDR3 region: CASSQGETIMNTEAFF. CDR3 nucleotide sequence: TGTGCCAGCAGCCAAGGCGAGACAATCATGAACACTGAAGCTTTCTTT.

The genes are TRBV5-1 and TRBJ2-7; 8 nucleotides line up with TRBD1. J gave up 5 bases and V 1 base, and 8 bases lay outside the gene matches. Per the germline V gene, CDR1 is SGHRS and CDR2 is YFSETQ. The CDR3 loop spans 15 amino acids. The CDR3 bases are TGCGCCAGCAGCTTGACGACAGGGGAACGGGACGAGCAGTACTTC. Protein product: CASSLTTGERDEQYF.